This is a list of T cell receptor beta chains from one sample in a study of cytomegalovirus exposure and HLA in healthy donors. Clones were sequenced by immunoSEQ multiplex PCR, and TCRdb holds only the in-frame ones, with some missing. The repertoire shows about 160,000 clones; the top ten hold 1.3%. Material for sequencing was PBMCs. The receptors were gathered from a woman in her sixties or seventies in good health and CMV-seronegative. CDR3s leave out the opening cysteine and the closing phenylalanine or tryptophan.

V: TRBV29-1
J: TRBJ2-3
CDR3: SVGTSGRARDTQY

V: TRBV5-1
J: TRBJ1-1
CDR3: ASSFRGGNTEAF

V: TRBV18
J: TRBJ2-7
CDR3: ASSHLGAYEQY

V: TRBV6-1
J: TRBJ2-5
CDR3: ASRVTSGHETQY

V: TRBV4-3
J: TRBJ1-2
CDR3: ASSQDGGYPPMNYGYT

V: TRBV7-8
J: TRBJ2-7
CDR3: ASSWANYEQY

V: TRBV27
J: TRBJ1-1
CDR3: ASSPLSRQGTEAF

V: TRBV2
J: TRBJ2-7
CDR3: ASSELQYEQY

V: TRBV14
J: TRBJ1-5
CDR3: ASSQRTGVFNQPQH

V: TRBV9
J: TRBJ1-5
CDR3: ASSVGRGGNQPQH

V: TRBV27
J: TRBJ1-1
CDR3: ASSLFGGQGWENTEAF

V: TRBV12-5
J: TRBJ2-1
CDR3: ASGLQLAGGDEQF

V: TRBV7-3
J: TRBJ1-1
CDR3: ASSLYERGNTEAF

V: TRBV4-1
J: TRBJ2-3
CDR3: ASSQSPGQLLSSTDTQY

V: TRBV5-1
J: TRBJ2-7
CDR3: ASSHNPVQGYEQY

V: TRBV7-3
J: TRBJ2-7
CDR3: ASSISGQSTYEQY

V: TRBV5-1
J: TRBJ1-1
CDR3: ASSLEWRNTEAF

V: TRBV6-5
J: TRBJ1-1
CDR3: ASSYRDSIPF

V: TRBV7-9
J: TRBJ1-2
CDR3: ASSLVGAPVDGYT

V: TRBV7-8
J: TRBJ2-1
CDR3: ASSLGGPYNEQF

V: TRBV29-1
J: TRBJ2-5
CDR3: SGEARTGQETQY

V: TRBV11-2
J: TRBJ1-6
CDR3: ASSKRQGGSPLH

V: TRBV4-3
J: TRBJ2-3
CDR3: ASSQASSTDTQY

V: TRBV4-2
J: TRBJ2-7
CDR3: ASTSDRASYEQY

V: TRBV19
J: TRBJ1-2
CDR3: ASRDRGGTNYGYT

V: TRBV7-6
J: TRBJ1-1
CDR3: ASSRGYEAF

V: TRBV27
J: TRBJ2-4
CDR3: ASSLVSSIAKNIQY

V: TRBV7-8
J: TRBJ1-1
CDR3: ASSLSTEAF

V: TRBV5-1
J: TRBJ2-3
CDR3: ASSLKGGADTQY

V: TRBV29-1
J: TRBJ2-2
CDR3: SVTGTGVDTGELF

V: TRBV7-8
J: TRBJ1-1
CDR3: ASSSSRNTEAF

V: TRBV7-8
J: TRBJ1-1
CDR3: ASSPLDRPGGTEAF

V: TRBV7-2
J: TRBJ1-6
CDR3: ASSRRRDSPLH

V: TRBV5-6
J: TRBJ1-2
CDR3: ASSLPSSGGYSYGYT

V: TRBV4-2
J: TRBJ1-6
CDR3: ASREQGSYNSPLH

V: TRBV5-6
J: TRBJ2-5
CDR3: ASSLDLAGGPSETQY

V: TRBV19
J: TRBJ2-7
CDR3: ASSGQGSTYEQY

V: TRBV18
J: TRBJ2-2
CDR3: ASSPPLDTGELF

V: TRBV4-1
J: TRBJ1-2
CDR3: ASSQVEGIPYGYT

V: TRBV7-3
J: TRBJ2-1
CDR3: ASSPPGAGRYNEQF

V: TRBV2
J: TRBJ2-2
CDR3: ASRGGTPNTGELF